This T cell receptor beta chain was identified during a study of shared clonotypes between healthy human individuals. Study details: Samples came from a couple of female and three male donors aged 18 to 49. The plates for each donor numbered three CD4 naive, three CD4 memory, two CD8 naive and one CD8 memory. Study findings and constraints: Richness estimates generally favored naive over memory subsets.

The table came from immunoSEQ multiplex PCR; TCRdb's copy has only in-frame clones and leaves some out. Of about 1.5 million clones in the sample, roughly 96% were seen once. Details on this clone: Its antigen is unidentified.

The CDR3 covers 14 residues. V lost 0 bases and J lost 2, with 9 bases in between. Germline CDR1 SGHRS, CDR2 YFSETQ. Splitting the CD4+ cells yielded a CD45RA+ naive subset and a CD45RA-negative memory subset. Sequencing used naive CD4+ T cells sorted from blood. Subset reported: CD45RA+ positively selected. The chain uses TRBV5-1 and TRBJ2-7, with D unresolved. The receptor was derived from a man under 40 in good health. CDR3 nucleotides: TGCGCCAGCAGCTTGGTTGGCCGACCCTACGAGCAGTACTTC. Encoded protein: CASSLVGRPYEQYF.